This T cell receptor beta chain was found in a study of cytomegalovirus exposure and HLA in healthy donors. Overall study results and limits: While the bulk of TCR sequences proved rare, some public TCRs turned up in many donors. It was reported that the classifier diagnosed cytomegalovirus status with high specificity and sensitivity in both the original and validation cohorts. It was likely that a cluster of highly shared sequence variants was a sequencing artifact.

Worth noting for this clone: Its cognate antigen is unknown.

Primers included in the PCR were 60 Vbeta and 13 Jbeta primers. This table comes from immunoSEQ multiplex PCR, and its TCRdb copy is limited to in-frame clones, with some not included. Of some 110,000 clones in the sample, over 60% were seen once. The V segment lost 5 bases and the J segment 6 bases; nucleotides outside the gene matches: 6. The CDR3 covers 14 residues. The V gene's germline CDR1 is LGHNA and CDR2 YSLEER. The chain has TRBV4-3 and TRBJ2-2; TRBD2 aligns across 7 bases. The TCR sequence derives from a man aged 30 to 45 in good health and CMV-seropositive. The sample comprised PBMCs. The CDR3 DNA is TGCGCCAGCAGCGTAGGACTAGTACCCGGGGAGCTGTTTTTT. As protein: CASSVGLVPGELFF.